The sequence of this TCR beta chain was determined in a study of blood T cell repertoires in COVID-19. Study-level background: Samples representing acute and convalescent COVID-19 were sourced from the United States, Italy and Spain. Sample material is recorded as cDNA or gDNA derived from T cells, B-cell-depleted T cells, or PBMCs.

V lost 0 bases to trimming and J lost 8 bases, with 11 bases between them. The length of the CDR3 is 13 residues. Germline CDR1 reads SGHDT; CDR2 reads YYEEEE. This clone was observed a handful of times. Only in-frame clones appear in the TCRdb table, and some are missing; sequencing was by immunoSEQ multiplex PCR. This sample has around 100,000 clones; 70% to 80% occur once, and the top ten carry roughly 19%. The source is a man aged 70-80 years with active or convalescent COVID-19. The sequenced material came from peripheral blood. This chain links TRBV5-6 with TRBJ1-2, with a tentative D call TRBD1 (6 bases). The CDR3 DNA reads TGTGCCAGCAGCTTGGCGGCAGGGGAAGGCTACACCTTC. As protein: CASSLAAGEGYTF.